This T cell receptor beta chain was recorded in a study of T-cell memory formation after mild COVID-19. Germline CDR1 reads SGHRS; CDR2 reads YFSETQ. The CDR3 has 15 residues. V was shortened by 3 bases and J by 1 base, with 13 bases between the two germline ends. Study observations and caveats: Some SARS-CoV-2-responding clones were already detected in memory before infection.

TCRdb ran MiXCR on the 5' RACE reads and lists one entry per CDR3 protein. The table shows hundreds of thousands of distinct CDR3 sequences, with 20% to 25% occurring only once. In its sample, this clonotype was seen a few times. Its matching antigen is unknown. This rearrangement joins TRBV5-1 to TRBJ1-1; D may be TRBD1 (5 bases). The clonotype originates from an adult woman who had mild COVID-19 (a few samples of this study predate the infection). Cell type and time point are not known. Specimen: PBMCs or a T cell subset sorted from them (not recorded which). CDR3 DNA sequence: TGCGCCAGCAGCTGGGGCCGAGAGGGGAACACTGAAGCTTTCTTT. This codes for CASSWGREGNTEAFF. The variable domain in full, completed from reference TRBV5-1 and TRBJ1-1, reads KAGVTQTPRYLIKTRGQQVTLSCSPISGHRSVSWYQQTPGQGLQFLFEYFSETQRNKGNFPGRFSGRQFSNSRSEMNVSTLELGDSALYLCASSWGREGNTEAFFGQGTRLTVV.